This entry lists 23 T cell receptor beta chains sequenced from one sample in a study of Tregs in tolerant kidney transplant recipients (dated by TCRdb to the late 2010s). The sample's time point label is to be understood as: blood sample drawn before combined kidney and bone marrow transplant. Library preparation used the immunoSEQ multiplex PCR assay. As stored in TCRdb, this immuneACCESS dataset retains in-frame rearrangements with V and J assigned. A fraction of the clones does not appear; measured against another copy, unresolved V genes explain less than half of the discrepancy, and the remainder lacks a known reason. Present in this sample are approximately 93,000 clones, roughly 93% of which were seen just once. Approximately 0.48% of the sample belongs to the ten largest clones. The input for sequencing was CD4+ T cells from blood, taken before the transplant. Receptors originate from a human donor who received a combined kidney and bone marrow transplant.

This rearrangement joins TRBV25-1 to TRBJ2-7, with 9 bases matching TRBD1. Germline V CDR1 and CDR2: MGHDK, SYGVNS. Trimming cost V 1 base and J 5 bases; bases outside gene matches: 6. The CDR3 loop spans 15 amino acids. CDR3 DNA: TGTGCCAGCAGTGAATTGGGGACAGGGATGGACGAGCAGTACTTC. This codes for CASSELGTGMDEQYF.

Only one count was recorded for this clone. This rearrangement joins TRBV7-8 to TRBJ2-7; no reliable D call. V shed 3 bases and J shed 0 bases, with 12 bases lying between them. The CDR3 runs 15 residues. Per germline, CDR1 SGHVS and CDR2 FQNEAQ. CDR3 coding DNA: TGTGCCAGCAGCTTTCTACCTTCCTTCTCCTACGAGCAGTACTTC. It translates to CASSFLPSFSYEQYF.

The CDR3 DNA sequence: TGTGCCAGCAGTGAGTTGGGACAGACCTACTATGGCTACACCTTC. This gives the protein CASSELGQTYYGYTF. The rearrangement uses TRBV2 and TRBJ1-2; 7 bases are shared with TRBD1. The CDR3 spans 15 residues. From germline, CDR1 is SNHLY and CDR2 FYNNEI. After removal of 3 bases from V and 3 bases from J, the junction contained 7 bases not matched to a gene. Together with reference TRBV2 and TRBJ1-2, the CDR3 gives the full variable domain: EPEVTQTPSHQVTQMGQEVILRCVPISNHLYFYWYRQILGQKVEFLVSFYNNEISEKSEIFDDQFSVERPDGSNFTLKIRSTKLEDSAMYFCASSELGQTYYGYTFGSGTRLTVV.

V and J are TRBV19 and TRBJ1-2; TRBD1 matches at 9 bases. Germline V gene data show CDR1 as LNHDA and CDR2 as SQIVND (reference sequence). The trim removed 4 bases at V and 6 bases at J, leaving 3 bases unmatched. This CDR3 comprises 13 residues. Here the CDR3 reads CASSRRTGDGYTF. The CDR3 coding sequence is TGTGCCAGTAGTAGACGGACAGGGGATGGCTACACCTTC.

The rearrangement uses TRBV7-9 and TRBJ2-2; D gene uncertain. The germline V gene has CDR1 SEHNR and CDR2 FQNEAQ (reference sequence). V lost 3 bases, J lost 7 bases, and 18 bases lay in between. This CDR3 has 16 amino acids. The CDR3 nucleotides read TGTGCCAGCAGCTTTTTTGACCCGAGGCTTGACGGGGAGCTGTTTTTT. Protein product: CASSFFDPRLDGELFF.

V and J are TRBV14 and TRBJ2-7; 8 bases are a match to TRBD2. The germline gives CDR1 SGHDN, CDR2 FVKESK. This CDR3 has 19 amino acids. V trimming: 4 bases; J trimming: 0 bases; junction bases outside the gene matches: 17. The CDR3 protein is CASSRSYVPSGSSSYEQYF. DNA for the CDR3: TGTGCCAGCAGCCGCTCCTACGTCCCTAGCGGGTCGAGCTCCTACGAGCAGTACTTC.

With respect to this clone: Germline is not matched at one junction end, which may reflect a read error. This sample includes further DNA sequences coding for the same CDR3. The chain couples TRBV28 to TRBJ1-6; TRBD1 matches at 8 bases. CDR1 and CDR2 (germline): MDHEN, SYDVKM. The CDR3 is 15 residues long. The CDR3 DNA sequence: TGTGCCACCGCGACCGGGACAGGTTATAATTCCCCCCTCCACTTT. Translating gives CATATGTGYNSPLHF.

As concerns this clone: The junction departs from germline at one end; a sequencing error may be responsible. This chain links TRBV9 with TRBJ2-2, with 7 positions matching TRBD2. CDR1 is SGDLS and CDR2 is YYNGEE in the germline V gene. The CDR3 has 14 residues. The CDR3 loop reads CASSVGLAAGELFF. The CDR3 DNA reads TGTGCCAGCAGCGTAGGACTAGCTGCCGGTGAGCTGTTTTTT.

The chain uses TRBV7-2 and TRBJ1-1, with D unresolved. The CDR3 has 13 amino acids. V shed 1 base and J shed 4 bases, with 7 bases lying between them. Germline assignment: CDR1 SGHTA and CDR2 FQGNSA. The CDR3 sequence is CASSLDRATEAFF. The CDR3 nucleotides read TGTGCCAGCAGCTTAGACAGAGCCACTGAAGCTTTCTTT.

The rearrangement links TRBV19 to TRBJ1-1, with D tentatively TRBD1 (5 bases). V shed 9 bases and J shed 1 base, with 9 bases lying between them. The germline V gene encodes CDR1 LNHDA and CDR2 SQIVND (reference sequence). There are 12 residues in the CDR3. CDR3 coding DNA: TGTGCCAGCCAGGGTTGGAACACTGAAGCTTTCTTT. It is translated as CASQGWNTEAFF.

This rearrangement joins TRBV7-2 to TRBJ2-3, with a tentative D call TRBD2 (5 bases). V dropped 4 bases and J dropped 8 bases, with 10 bases sitting between them. Germline V gives CDR1 SGHTA, CDR2 FQGNSA. This CDR3 comprises 12 residues. The CDR3 sequence: CASSSWRATQYF. CDR3 DNA sequence: TGTGCCAGCAGCTCGTGGCGGGCTACGCAGTATTTT.

This clone was seen just once. The chain is built from TRBV30 and TRBJ1-1, with TRBD1 matching 8 bases. Trimming at V came to 3 bases and at J to 4 bases, leaving 4 bases not matched to a gene. Germline loops: CDR1 GTSNPN, CDR2 SVGIG (reference sequence). The CDR3 consists of 13 residues. In DNA form, the CDR3 reads TGTGCCTGGAGCAGGGGGCTCGGCACTGAAGCTTTCTTT. Residues: CAWSRGLGTEAFF.

CDR3 nucleotide sequence: TGTGCCAGCAGTTTATTACTGGGGACAGACTACTATGGCTACACCTTC. This encodes CASSLLLGTDYYGYTF. The V call is TRBV28, the J call TRBJ1-2, with 7 bases that match TRBD1. V was pared by 1 base and J by 3 bases, with 8 bases of the junction left unmatched. Germline CDR1 is MDHEN and CDR2 is SYDVKM. The CDR3 spans 16 residues.

The chain is built from TRBV2 and TRBJ2-7, with 9 bases matching TRBD1. Germline V gene sequence: CDR1 SNHLY, CDR2 FYNNEI. V lost 5 bases and J lost 8; bases outside the gene matches: 19. The CDR3 is 17 residues long. The CDR3 reads CASSLNTIGTGPTKQYF. CDR3 coding DNA: TGTGCCAGCAGTCTCAATACGATAGGGACAGGGCCTACGAAGCAGTACTTC.

The rearrangement links TRBV4-2 to TRBJ1-4, with D unresolved. Germline V CDR1 and CDR2: LGHNA, YNFKEQ. V shed 0 bases and J shed 4 bases, with 9 bases lying between them. The CDR3 consists of 15 residues. The CDR3 is CASSQELAFNEKLFF. In DNA form, the CDR3 reads TGTGCCAGCAGCCAAGAATTGGCATTTAATGAAAAACTGTTTTTT.

V gene TRBV28 combines with J gene TRBJ1-5, with 12 bases fitting TRBD1. Germline-derived CDR1 and CDR2 are MDHEN and SYDVKM. The CDR3 runs to 16 residues. Trimming cost V 5 bases and J 5 bases; bases outside gene matches: 7. The CDR3 DNA reads as TGTGCCAGCAGTGCCCCCGGGACAGGGGGCTATCAGCCCCAGCATTTT. Translated: CASSAPGTGGYQPQHF.

The chain employs TRBV14 and TRBJ2-2, with 7 nucleotides matching TRBD2. The germline gives CDR1 SGHDN, CDR2 FVKESK. V gave up 3 bases and J gave up 0 bases; unmatched junction bases: 4. The CDR3 contains 16 residues. The CDR3 nucleotides are TGTGCCAGCAGCCATTTTGGACTAGCGAACACCGGGGAGCTGTTTTTT. Encoded protein: CASSHFGLANTGELFF.

The rearrangement uses TRBV4-3 and TRBJ2-3; D is ambiguous. In germline, CDR1 is LGHNA, CDR2 YSLEER. V was shortened by 0 bases and J by 1 base, with 5 bases between the two germline ends. This CDR3 has 14 amino acids. The chain's CDR3 is CASSQDIRTDTQYF. The CDR3 nucleotides are TGCGCCAGCAGCCAAGATATCCGCACAGATACGCAGTATTTT.

This sequence joins TRBV27 and TRBJ1-2; D might be TRBD1 (6 bases). The CDR3 covers 14 residues. Germline-derived CDR1 and CDR2 are MNHEY and SMNVEV (reference sequence). The V and J ends lost 4 bases and 8 bases respectively, with 17 bases between them. The CDR3, as DNA: TGTGCCAGCAGTTCCCCCGCGGGGGCGGAGGGCTACACCTTC. Its translation: CASSSPAGAEGYTF.

The chain combines TRBV5-4 with TRBJ2-7, with 9 bases lining up with TRBD2. The germline CDR1 and CDR2 sequences are SGHNT and YYREEE (reference sequence). This CDR3 comprises 16 residues. The trim removed 0 bases at V and 5 bases at J, leaving 9 bases unmatched. The CDR3 DNA sequence: TGTGCCAGCAGCTTGGGGCCTGAGCGGGGGGATAACGAGCAGTACTTC. Residues: CASSLGPERGDNEQYF.

V is TRBV6-1 and J is TRBJ2-7; 14 positions match TRBD2. CDR3 size: 14 residues. The junction had 1 base not matched to a gene; V was cut back by 6 bases and J by 3 bases. Germline lookup yields CDR1 MNHNS and CDR2 SASEGT. The CDR3: CASRGLAGGYEQYF. The CDR3 DNA follows: TGTGCCAGCAGAGGACTAGCGGGGGGCTACGAGCAGTACTTC.

The chain combines TRBV5-1 with TRBJ2-5, with 10 nucleotides matching TRBD2. The length of the CDR3 is 14 residues. With V trimmed by 7 bases and J by 5 bases, 8 bases remained unmatched. From germline, CDR1 is SGHRS and CDR2 YFSETQ. CDR3 in amino acids: CASGVAGGEETQYF. CDR3 bases: TGCGCCAGCGGGGTAGCGGGAGGAGAGGAGACCCAGTACTTC.

The genes are TRBV7-3 and TRBJ2-5; D perhaps matches TRBD1 (5 bases). This CDR3 is built from 14 residues. Looked up from germline, CDR1 is SGHTA and CDR2 is FQGTGA. Trimming removed 1 base at V and 0 bases at J, with 6 bases between. CDR3 DNA: TGTGCCAGCAGCTTAAGCAGGGACCAAGAGACCCAGTACTTC. This gives the protein CASSLSRDQETQYF.